Each of the 29 T cell receptor beta chains below was sequenced from the same sample in a study of T cells after yellow fever vaccination. TCRdb redid the calling of the 5' RACE reads with MiXCR, one entry per CDR3 protein. This repertoire shows about 47,000 distinct CDR3 sequences, 7% to 9% found once; its top ten account for 28%. This specimen was CD8+ T cells sorted from PBMCs, taken about 2 weeks after the first yellow fever vaccination. These TCRs come from a man aged 18 to 35 who received the YFV17D yellow fever vaccine.

This clonotype was observed many times. V and J are TRBV19 and TRBJ2-5; 8 bases map to TRBD1. The CDR3 loop spans 15 amino acids. CDR1 and CDR2 from the germline V gene are LNHDA and SQIVND (reference sequence). V lost 2 bases, J lost 5 bases, and 7 bases stayed unmatched. The CDR3 loop reads CASSILTGEGETQYF. CDR3 nucleotides: TGTGCCAGTAGTATACTGACAGGGGAAGGGGAGACCCAGTACTTC. Based on the CDR3 plus reference TRBV19 and TRBJ2-5, the full variable domain is DGGITQSPKYLFRKEGQNVTLSCEQNLNHDAMYWYRQDPGQGLRLIYYSQIVNDFQKGDIAEGYSVSREKKESFPLTVTSAQKNPTAFYLCASSILTGEGETQYFGPGTRLLVL.

In this sample, this clonotype turned up many times. V and J are TRBV6-5 and TRBJ2-1; 11 nucleotides agree with TRBD2. The trim removed 2 bases at V and 4 bases at J, leaving 4 bases unmatched. Germline-derived CDR1 and CDR2 are MNHEY and SVGAGI. The CDR3 spans 16 residues. The CDR3 DNA follows: TGTGCCAGCAGTTACCTAGCGGGGGGCAAATACAATGAGCAGTTCTTC. It translates to CASSYLAGGKYNEQFF.

Worth noting for this clonotype: This may arise from a read error, as a much more abundant clone is one base away. This chain uses TRBV27 with TRBJ2-1; D not resolved. V lost 0 bases, J lost 5 bases, and 8 bases lay in between. This CDR3 is built from 14 residues. Germline CDR1 is MNHEY and CDR2 is SMNVEV (reference sequence). The CDR3 loop reads CASSLSDRDNEQFF. The CDR3 region has the DNA TGTGCCAGCAGTTTATCGGACCGCGACAATGAGCAGTTCTTC.

This clonotype was counted ten times or more. The V gene is TRBV27, the J gene TRBJ2-7; D is perhaps TRBD1 (6 bases). The ends were cut back, 6 bases at V and 0 bases at J, with 15 bases in the middle. This CDR3 is 15 amino acids long. CDR1 MNHEY and CDR2 SMNVEV come from the germline V gene (reference sequence). The CDR3 is CASRPYYRDSYEQYV. DNA of the CDR3: TGTGCCAGCAGGCCTTACTACAGGGACTCCTACGAGCAGTACGTC.

This clonotype has at least ten counts. The V call is TRBV29-1, the J call TRBJ1-3; D remains unclear. The V end lost 4 bases, the J end lost 1 base, and 8 bases lay between the germline ends. This CDR3 contains 13 residues. Germline V gene lookup returns CDR1 SQVTM and CDR2 ANQGSEA. This CDR3 reads CSVASYSGNTIYF. In DNA, the CDR3 is TGCAGCGTTGCATCATATTCTGGAAACACCATATATTTT.

At least ten counts were recorded for this clonotype. The CDR3 protein is CASSPYRGHEQYV. DNA of the CDR3: TGTGCCAGCTCACCATACAGGGGCCACGAGCAGTACGTC. The chain is built from TRBV18 and TRBJ2-7, with 7 bases matching TRBD1. V trimming: 2 bases; J trimming: 5 bases; junction bases outside the gene matches: 3. The CDR3 is 13 amino acids. CDR1 and CDR2 (germline): KGHSH, LQKENI.

There are many counts of this clonotype. The genes are TRBV4-3 and TRBJ2-4, with 7 bases matching TRBD2. This CDR3 spans 15 amino acids. The germline V gene encodes CDR1 LGHNA and CDR2 YSLEER. J lost 7 bases, V lost 3 bases, and 9 bases had no gene match. CDR3 coding DNA: TGCGCCAGCAGCCAGACCGACAGCGGGGCGAACATTCAGTACTTC. Protein product: CASSQTDSGANIQYF.

This clonotype appeared many times. The chain combines TRBV18 with TRBJ1-4; 7 bases map to TRBD1. Germline-derived CDR1 and CDR2 are KGHSH and LQKENI. J was trimmed by 7 bases and V by 3 bases; bases with no gene match: 5. The CDR3 totals 14 residues. CDR3 nucleotides: TGTGCCAGCTCACCCGGACAGGCCCCTGAAAAACTGTTTTTT. Translation: CASSPGQAPEKLFF. Variable domain in full (rest from reference TRBV18 and TRBJ1-4): NAGVMQNPRHLVRRRGQEARLRCSPMKGHSHVYWYRQLPEEGLKFMVYLQKENIIDESGMPKERFSAEFPKEGPSILRIQQVVRGDSAAYFCASSPGQAPEKLFFGSGTQLSVL.

This clonotype was recorded many times. The chain employs TRBV14 and TRBJ2-3, with TRBD2 matching over 12 bases. Germline-derived CDR1 and CDR2 are SGHDN and FVKESK. The CDR3 covers 18 residues. With 3 bases clipped from V and 2 bases from J, the junction kept 9 bases outside the gene matches. The CDR3 loop is CASSQRPGLAGTTDTQYF. CDR3 nucleotides: TGTGCCAGCAGCCAGCGCCCCGGACTAGCGGGGACCACAGATACGCAGTATTTT.

In this sample, this clonotype turned up many times. The J gene is TRBJ2-1, the V gene TRBV29-1, with 8 bases that match TRBD2. The CDR3 extends over 16 amino acids. Germline CDR1 and CDR2: SQVTM and ANQGSEA. V lost 3 bases, J lost 0 bases, and 7 bases stayed unmatched. CDR3 protein: CSVEAQRGLSYNEQFF. CDR3 DNA: TGCAGCGTTGAGGCGCAGCGGGGGCTCTCCTACAATGAGCAGTTCTTC.

This clonotype appeared many times. The chain uses TRBV7-9 and TRBJ1-5; 9 nucleotides agree with TRBD1. The CDR3 is 14 amino acids. The V segment lost 5 bases and the J segment 4 bases; nucleotides outside the gene matches: 3. CDR1 is SEHNR and CDR2 is FQNEAQ in the germline V gene (reference sequence). CDR3 nucleotides: TGTGCCAGCAGCCAGACAGGGGGGAATCAGCCCCAGCATTTT. It translates to CASSQTGGNQPQHF.

This clonotype appeared a few times. The chain links TRBV20-1 to TRBJ1-2; 9 nucleotides align to TRBD1. CDR1 is DFQATT, CDR2 SNEGSKA, per germline (reference sequence). Unmatched junction bases numbered 15, after V lost 0 bases and J lost 4 bases. This CDR3 is 18 amino acids long. In nucleotides, the CDR3 is TGCAGTGCTAGAGATTGGGACAGGGTGGGGCTGGATGGCTATGGCTACACCTTC. Encoded protein: CSARDWDRVGLDGYGYTF.

This clonotype was seen ten or more times. The chain uses TRBV7-9 and TRBJ1-4, with 7 bases identical to TRBD1. CDR3 length: 15 amino acids. Trimming took 3 bases from V and 3 from J; bases not matched to a gene: 4. CDR1 and CDR2 (germline): SEHNR, FQNEAQ (reference sequence). CDR3 bases: TGTGCCAGCAGCTTCTACAGGGGAGCTAATGAAAAACTGTTTTTT. Translation gives CASSFYRGANEKLFF.

The sample holds many counts of this clonotype. The genes are TRBV20-1 and TRBJ2-1; D unclear. Germline CDR1 reads DFQATT; CDR2 reads SNEGSKA (reference sequence). Between the trimmed V and J ends, which lost 3 bases and 8 bases, there was a span of 14 bases. The CDR3 length is 13 residues. The CDR3 nucleotides read TGCAGTGCTAGGATCTTAGTTAAGCATGAGCAGTTCTTC. It encodes CSARILVKHEQFF.

This clonotype was picked up many times. Written as DNA, the CDR3 is TGTGCCAGCAACCAACCTAATGGGGCAAGGGTCTCTAGCACAGATACGCAGTATTTT. Protein sequence: CASNQPNGARVSSTDTQYF. The chain is built from TRBV7-2 and TRBJ2-3, with D tentatively TRBD1 (5 bases). The ends were cut back, 7 bases at V and 0 bases at J, with 26 bases in the middle. CDR1 is SGHTA and CDR2 is FQGNSA in the germline V gene. The CDR3 sequence is 19 residues long. The entire variable domain, with the rest obtained from reference TRBV7-2 and TRBJ2-3, is as follows: GAGVSQSPSNKVTEKGKDVELRCDPISGHTALYWYRQSLGQGLEFLIYFQGNSAPDKSGLPSDRFSAERTGGSVSTLTIQRTQQEDSAVYLCASNQPNGARVSSTDTQYFGPGTRLTVL.

This clonotype was recorded at least ten times. This chain uses TRBV20-1 with TRBJ1-2; no reliable D call. From germline, CDR1 is DFQATT and CDR2 SNEGSKA (reference sequence). This CDR3 is 14 amino acids long. DNA of the CDR3: TGCTCGACTGCTAGAGATCCCGCGAGCTATGGCTACACCTTC. It codes for CSTARDPASYGYTF.

This clonotype was found many times. The V and J genes are TRBV5-1 and TRBJ2-7; tentative D call: TRBD1 (5 bases). CDR1 is SGHRS and CDR2 is YFSETQ in the germline V gene. V was cut by 0 bases and J by 6 bases, with 10 bases left in between. This CDR3 is built from 13 residues. CDR3 amino acids: CASSLVPGSEQYV. CDR3 nucleotide sequence: TGCGCCAGCAGCTTGGTTCCAGGGTCCGAGCAGTACGTC.

This clonotype occurred a few times. The chain couples TRBV20-1 to TRBJ2-3, with D unresolved. This CDR3 region has 17 residues. V gave up 0 bases and J gave up 0 bases, with 16 bases separating them. The germline V gene encodes CDR1 DFQATT and CDR2 SNEGSKA (reference sequence). CDR3 sequence: CSARDEVRTVSTDTQYF. The CDR3 DNA reads TGCAGTGCTAGAGATGAGGTACGGACGGTTAGCACAGATACGCAGTATTTT.

This clonotype was found many times. V usage is TRBV20-1 and J usage is TRBJ2-5, with TRBD2 matching 9 bases. The V gene's germline CDR1 is DFQATT and CDR2 SNEGSKA (reference sequence). The length of the CDR3 is 12 residues. Here the CDR3 DNA reads TGCAAGACTAGCGGCCCGTGGGAGACCCAGTACTTC. Its protein is CKTSGPWETQYF.

This clonotype has ten or more counts. The CDR3 DNA reads as TGTGCCAGCAGCTTAAAGGGGCCGGGTTCACCCCTCCACTTT. Protein product: CASSLKGPGSPLHF. The chain uses TRBV7-2 and TRBJ1-6, with TRBD1 as a possible D gene (5 bases). CDR3 length: 14 amino acids. CDR1 is SGHTA and CDR2 is FQGNSA in the germline V gene. Trimming left V 2 bases short and J 9 bases short, with 11 bases between.

This clonotype came up a few times. The rearrangement uses TRBV6-1 and TRBJ2-3; tentative D call: TRBD2 (5 bases). Germline-derived CDR1 and CDR2 are MNHNS and SASEGT. This CDR3 is 15 amino acids long. Trimming took 6 bases from V and 2 from J, leaving 15 bases between them. The CDR3 is CASRPAVVPTDTQYF. CDR3 DNA sequence: TGTGCCAGCAGACCAGCGGTCGTCCCCACAGATACGCAGTATTTT.

This clonotype has ten or more counts. This chain joins TRBV4-2 and TRBJ2-1, with D perhaps being TRBD1 or TRBD2 (5 bases each). Trimming pared 3 bases from V and 13 bases from J, leaving 13 bases between. Per germline, CDR1 LGHNA and CDR2 YNFKEQ. The length of the CDR3 is 12 residues. The CDR3 region is CASSHPGAEQFF. In DNA form, the CDR3 reads TGTGCCAGCAGCCACCCCGGGGCAGAACAGTTCTTC.

This clonotype was counted at least ten times. The gene calls are TRBV10-1 and TRBJ1-4, with 7 positions matching TRBD1. Losses at the gene ends were 5 bases for V and 12 bases for J; bases not matched to a gene: 9. From germline, CDR1 is WNHNN and CDR2 SYGVQD (reference sequence). CDR3 length: 13 residues. As DNA, the CDR3 is TGCGCCAGCAGTCCCCGGACAGGCGGCGAACTGTTTTTT. It encodes CASSPRTGGELFF.

This clonotype occurred many times. As DNA, the CDR3 is TGTGCCAGCAGCTTATGGTCGCGGCTAGCGGGGGACCAAGAGACCCAGTACTTC. This codes for CASSLWSRLAGDQETQYF. This sequence joins TRBV11-2 and TRBJ2-5; 10 bases are a match to TRBD2. Germline-derived CDR1 and CDR2 are SGHAT and FQNNGV. J gave up 0 bases and V 2 bases, and 9 bases lay outside the gene matches. The CDR3 runs 18 residues.

This clonotype has ten or more counts. The chain is built from TRBV5-8 and TRBJ2-3, with 7 bases that match TRBD1. This CDR3 spans 16 amino acids. J gave up 2 bases and V 4 bases, and 10 bases lay outside the gene matches. Germline CDR1 is SGHTS and CDR2 is YDEGEE. CDR3 loop: CASSQLRDSATDTQYF. The DNA of the CDR3 is TGTGCCAGCAGCCAACTCCGGGACAGCGCCACAGATACGCAGTATTTT. Full variable domain (missing parts from reference TRBV5-8 and TRBJ2-3): EAGVTQSPTHLIKTRGQQATLRCSPISGHTSVYWYQQALGLGLQFLLWYDEGEERNRGNFPPRFSGRQFPNYSSELNVNALELEDSALYLCASSQLRDSATDTQYFGPGTRLTVL.

This clonotype was found many times. This rearrangement joins TRBV6-5 to TRBJ2-4, with TRBD1 matching over 7 bases. This CDR3 has 12 amino acids. Germline trimming cut 7 bases from V and 16 bases from J; bases unmatched to any gene: 13. Germline V lookup: CDR1 MNHEY, CDR2 SVGAGI. Here the CDR3 DNA reads TGTGCCAGCACCTCCGGGGCAGGGGGTATATACTTC. Protein sequence: CASTSGAGGIYF.

This clonotype was recorded at least ten times. The V call is TRBV7-9, the J call TRBJ1-6, with D possibly being TRBD1 (5 bases). V was clipped by 5 bases and J by 9 bases, with 17 bases between them. The CDR3 runs to 15 residues. Germline CDR1 and CDR2: SEHNR and FQNEAQ (reference sequence). The CDR3 spells CASSPLSGGGSPLHF. DNA for the CDR3: TGTGCCAGCAGCCCCCTCTCGGGCGGGGGTTCACCCCTCCACTTT.

Many counts were recorded for this clonotype. The chain joins TRBV12-3 or TRBV12-4 to TRBJ2-2, with TRBD1 as a possible D gene (6 bases). The CDR3 sequence is 16 residues long. Between the trimmed V and J ends, which lost 7 bases and 0 bases, there was a span of 15 bases. The CDR3 DNA reads TGTGCCAGCATCCCCAGGGGCCAAACGAACACCGGGGAGCTGTTTTTT. Translating it yields CASIPRGQTNTGELFF.

This clonotype has at least ten counts. The chain combines TRBV5-1 with TRBJ2-4; D remains unclear. V was clipped by 7 bases and J by 0 bases, with 11 bases between them. Germline values: CDR1 SGHRS, CDR2 YFSETQ. CDR3 length: 14 amino acids. The CDR3 sequence is CASPRSGAKNIQYF. CDR3 coding DNA: TGCGCCAGCCCCAGGTCGGGAGCCAAAAACATTCAGTACTTC.